This TCR beta chain was identified during a study of blood T cell repertoires in COVID-19. Turning to the study itself: T cells, B-cell-depleted T cells, or PBMCs supplied cDNA or gDNA.

Germline values: CDR1 MNHEY, CDR2 SMNVEV (reference sequence). The V gene end was trimmed by 4 bases and the J gene end by 4 bases; junction bases not matched to a gene: 14. The CDR3 covers 17 residues. Sequencing was performed with immunoSEQ multiplex PCR; in TCRdb, only in-frame clones are kept and a portion is missing. The repertoire includes about 68,000 clones, around 86% of them detected once, and approximately 7% sits in the top ten. The chain is built from TRBV27 and TRBJ2-7; TRBD1 matches 9 bases. The TCR was taken from a man aged 45-60 years with active COVID-19. The sample comprised peripheral blood. The CDR3 spells CASSSITRGTGNYEQYF. CDR3 nucleotides: TGTGCCAGCAGTTCCATAACCCGAGGGACAGGGAATTACGAGCAGTACTTC.